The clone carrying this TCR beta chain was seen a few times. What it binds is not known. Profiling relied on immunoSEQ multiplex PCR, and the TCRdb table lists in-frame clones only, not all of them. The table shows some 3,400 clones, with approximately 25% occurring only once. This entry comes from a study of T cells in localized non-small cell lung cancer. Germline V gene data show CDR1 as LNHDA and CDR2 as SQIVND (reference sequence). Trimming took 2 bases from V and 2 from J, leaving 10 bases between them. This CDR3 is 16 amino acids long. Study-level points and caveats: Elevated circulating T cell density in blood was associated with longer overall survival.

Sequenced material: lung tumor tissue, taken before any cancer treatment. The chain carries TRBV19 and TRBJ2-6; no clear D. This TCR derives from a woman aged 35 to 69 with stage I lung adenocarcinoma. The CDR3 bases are TGTGCCAGTAGTATAAGAACTGAACCTGGGGCCAACGTCCTGACTTTC. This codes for CASSIRTEPGANVLTF.